The 25 T cell receptor beta chains listed next were all sequenced from one sample in a study of cytomegalovirus exposure and HLA in healthy donors. Primers included in the PCR were 60 Vbeta and 13 Jbeta primers. This table comes from immunoSEQ multiplex PCR, and its TCRdb copy is limited to in-frame clones, with some not included. The data contain roughly 160,000 clones, roughly three quarters of them singletons. Sample: PBMCs. These receptors were taken from a man aged 18 to 30 in good health and CMV-seropositive.

The gene calls are TRBV19 and TRBJ2-7, with TRBD1 matching over 8 bases. V dropped 5 bases and J dropped 7; count of bases not matched to a gene: 10. The germline CDR1 and CDR2 sequences are LNHDA and SQIVND (reference sequence). The CDR3 contains 14 residues. The CDR3 is CASSPGTGVREQYF. The CDR3 DNA follows: TGTGCCAGTAGTCCGGGGACAGGCGTACGGGAGCAGTACTTC.

The chain links TRBV27 to TRBJ1-2; unclear D gene. CDR3 size: 13 residues. Trimming removed 0 bases at V and 4 bases at J, with 6 bases between. Looked up from germline, CDR1 is MNHEY and CDR2 is SMNVEV (reference sequence). The CDR3 loop is CASSLSPVYGYTF. The CDR3, as DNA: TGTGCCAGCAGTTTATCGCCGGTCTATGGCTACACCTTC.

The rearrangement joins TRBV25-1 to TRBJ2-2; 8 bases are shared with TRBD1. Germline CDR1 MGHDK, CDR2 SYGVNS. The CDR3 loop spans 16 amino acids. J gave up 2 bases and V 6 bases, and 8 bases lay outside the gene matches. The CDR3 here is CASRPPGQANTGELFF. The CDR3 DNA reads TGTGCCAGCAGACCTCCGGGACAGGCTAACACCGGGGAGCTGTTTTTT.

This chain uses TRBV14 with TRBJ2-7; D may be TRBD2 (7 bases). Trimming removed 8 bases from V and 2 bases from J, with 13 bases in between. The CDR3 contains 13 residues. CDR1 is SGHDN, CDR2 FVKESK, per germline. DNA of the CDR3: TGTGCCAGCGGGGGGGCGGGAGCCTACGAGCAGTACTTC. Amino acid sequence: CASGGAGAYEQYF.

The rearrangement joins TRBV7-8 to TRBJ2-3; D gene unclear. V was trimmed by 2 bases and J by 2 bases, leaving 5 bases between them. Germline V lookup: CDR1 SGHVS, CDR2 FQNEAQ. The CDR3 consists of 13 residues. CDR3 region: CASSLLLTDTQYF. The CDR3 region has the DNA TGTGCCAGCAGCTTACTTCTCACAGATACGCAGTATTTT.

The gene calls are TRBV29-1 and TRBJ2-7; no clear D. The CDR3 spans 12 residues. Trimming removed 7 bases from V and 0 bases from J, with 10 bases in between. Per the germline V gene, CDR1 is SQVTM and CDR2 is ANQGSEA. CDR3: CSARVPSYEQYF. In DNA, the CDR3 is TGCAGCGCCCGGGTCCCCTCCTACGAGCAGTACTTC.

V is TRBV7-9 and J is TRBJ1-2, with D unresolved. V was shortened by 5 bases and J by 3 bases, with 7 bases between the two germline ends. There are 12 residues in the CDR3. The germline gives CDR1 SEHNR, CDR2 FQNEAQ (reference sequence). CDR3 DNA: TGTGCCAGCAGCCACGGTGACTATGGCTACACCTTC. It codes for CASSHGDYGYTF.

This chain joins TRBV25-1 and TRBJ2-3; 9 bases align to TRBD2. The germline CDR1 and CDR2 sequences are MGHDK and SYGVNS. Trimming took 1 base from V and 4 from J; bases not matched to a gene: 3. This CDR3 comprises 15 residues. The CDR3 coding sequence is TGTGCCAGCAGTGAATCGGCGGGGGGGGCAGATACGCAGTATTTT. Its protein is CASSESAGGADTQYF.

This chain joins TRBV6-1 and TRBJ1-6; 7 bases are a match to TRBD1. Germline V lookup: CDR1 MNHNS, CDR2 SASEGT. After removal of 2 bases from V and 7 bases from J, the junction contained 5 bases not matched to a gene. The CDR3 runs 15 residues. CDR3 protein: CASSERKGANSPLHF. The CDR3, as DNA: TGTGCCAGCAGTGAAAGGAAGGGGGCGAATTCACCCCTCCACTTT.

This chain uses TRBV4-2 with TRBJ2-1, with a weak D call TRBD2 (6 bases). V was trimmed by 1 base and J by 6 bases, leaving 19 bases between them. The CDR3 length is 17 residues. The germline CDR1 and CDR2 sequences are LGHNA and YNFKEQ. CDR3 sequence (DNA): TGTGCCAGCAGCCAAGGTCCGTACGGGAGACTTATCAATGAGCAGTTCTTC. Residues: CASSQGPYGRLINEQFF.

The chain recombines TRBV19 with TRBJ2-2, with TRBD2 identical over 9 bases. This CDR3 region has 16 residues. Unmatched junction bases numbered 8, after V lost 3 bases and J lost 6 bases. Germline loops: CDR1 LNHDA, CDR2 SQIVND (reference sequence). The CDR3 here is CASSIFAGGLAGELFF. The CDR3 DNA is TGTGCCAGTAGTATTTTTGCGGGAGGGCTTGCCGGGGAGCTGTTTTTT.

The chain combines TRBV5-1 with TRBJ1-1; D is unclear. Trimming shortened V by 1 base and J by 4 bases, and 11 bases separated the two germline ends. The CDR3 contains 14 residues. The V gene's germline CDR1 is SGHRS and CDR2 YFSETQ. CDR3 in DNA: TGCGCCAGCAGCTTGTCCGGGGAAGGCACTGAAGCTTTCTTT. Its translation: CASSLSGEGTEAFF.

The chain combines TRBV2 with TRBJ1-4; 9 bases align to TRBD1. V lost 5 bases and J lost 8; bases outside the gene matches: 9. Per the germline V gene, CDR1 is SNHLY and CDR2 is FYNNEI. The CDR3 has 15 amino acids. The CDR3 DNA reads TGTGCCAGCAGTCTGAACAGGGGGCTAGGAGAAAAACTGTTTTTT. This translates into CASSLNRGLGEKLFF.

This chain connects TRBV7-8 to TRBJ2-1; TRBD2 matches 9 bases. Trimming removed 5 bases from V and 10 bases from J; junction bases left unmatched: 15. The V gene's germline CDR1 is SGHVS and CDR2 FQNEAQ. The CDR3 is 16 residues long. This CDR3 reads CASSAGGTSGLMEQFF. CDR3 in DNA: TGTGCCAGCAGCGCTGGGGGTACTAGCGGGTTGATGGAGCAGTTCTTC.

V gene TRBV4-1 combines with J gene TRBJ2-7; the match to TRBD1 covers 9 bases. Losses at the gene ends were 0 bases for V and 1 base for J; bases not matched to a gene: 7. The CDR3 has 17 residues. Germline values: CDR1 MGHRA, CDR2 YSYEKL. CDR3 in amino acids: CASSQDYPGQGSYEQYF. The CDR3 DNA is TGCGCCAGCAGCCAAGATTACCCAGGACAGGGGTCCTACGAGCAGTACTTC.

This rearrangement joins TRBV5-1 to TRBJ2-1; 7 positions agree with TRBD1. The trim removed 3 bases at V and 3 bases at J, leaving 6 bases unmatched. Germline V gene lookup returns CDR1 SGHRS and CDR2 YFSETQ. This CDR3 spans 15 amino acids. The CDR3 DNA sequence: TGCGCCAGCAGCTCCCGGACAGGAGACTACAATGAGCAGTTCTTC. Its protein is CASSSRTGDYNEQFF.

This chain connects TRBV5-6 to TRBJ1-1; D call uncertain. Deletions cut 0 bases from V and 2 bases from J, with 5 bases between. Germline values: CDR1 SGHDT, CDR2 YYEEEE. CDR3 length: 13 residues. CDR3 amino acids: CASSLAVNTEAFF. In nucleotides, the CDR3 is TGTGCCAGCAGCTTGGCAGTTAACACTGAAGCTTTCTTT.

The chain couples TRBV5-1 to TRBJ1-1, with unresolved D. V lost 0 bases, J lost 6 bases, and 15 bases lay in between. Germline CDR1 SGHRS, CDR2 YFSETQ. This CDR3 has 15 amino acids. The CDR3 DNA reads TGCGCCAGCAGCTTGGCCTGGGGAGGGCTAGCTGAAGCTTTCTTT. It translates to CASSLAWGGLAEAFF. The variable domain in full, with the rest retrieved from reference TRBV5-1 and TRBJ1-1, is KAGVTQTPRYLIKTRGQQVTLSCSPISGHRSVSWYQQTPGQGLQFLFEYFSETQRNKGNFPGRFSGRQFSNSRSEMNVSTLELGDSALYLCASSLAWGGLAEAFFGQGTRLTVV.

The chain joins TRBV27 to TRBJ2-7; TRBD2 agrees at 10 bases. Per germline, CDR1 MNHEY and CDR2 SMNVEV (reference sequence). V was pared by 7 bases and J by 2 bases, with 8 bases of the junction left unmatched. The CDR3 covers 15 residues. CDR3 sequence (DNA): TGTGCCAGCAAAGTCATAGCGGGGGGACCCTACGAGCAGTACTTC. It is translated as CASKVIAGGPYEQYF.

The chain joins TRBV6-5 to TRBJ2-2; D is unclear. The V gene lost 2 bases and the J gene lost 5 bases, with 9 bases spanning the gap. Germline CDR1 is MNHEY and CDR2 is SVGAGI. The CDR3 has 14 amino acids. The CDR3 DNA reads TGTGCCAGCAGTTACGAACTCCGTACCGGGGAGCTGTTTTTT. Its protein product is CASSYELRTGELFF.

The chain is built from TRBV6-1 and TRBJ1-1, with D possibly matching TRBD1 (5 bases). Germline loops: CDR1 MNHNS, CDR2 SASEGT. This CDR3 is built from 14 residues. The germline V and J ends were trimmed by 6 bases and 1 base, with 12 bases remaining between them. The DNA for the CDR3 is TGTGCCAGCAGCGTCCGCGGGACGAACACTGAAGCTTTCTTT. It encodes CASSVRGTNTEAFF.

Worth noting for this clone: In the same sample, other DNA sequences code for this CDR3. V gene TRBV7-2 combines with J gene TRBJ1-5; 8 bases map to TRBD1. Looked up from germline, CDR1 is SGHTA and CDR2 is FQGNSA. CDR3 length: 15 residues. V lost 5 bases and J lost 1; bases outside the gene matches: 4. The CDR3 is CASSPRTGSNQPQHF. The CDR3 coding sequence is TGTGCCAGCAGCCCTAGGACAGGGAGCAATCAGCCCCAGCATTTT.

The genes are TRBV6-5 and TRBJ2-2, with D possibly being TRBD2 (6 bases). The V and J ends lost 8 bases and 7 bases respectively, with 8 bases between them. The CDR3 is 11 amino acids. CDR1 is MNHEY, CDR2 SVGAGI, per germline. The DNA for the CDR3 is TGTGCCAGCTCCGGGGGCGGGGAGCTGTTTTTT. Translated: CASSGGGELFF.

This sequence joins TRBV13 and TRBJ2-1; D perhaps matches TRBD1 (5 bases). Germline V lookup: CDR1 PRHDT, CDR2 FYEKMQ (reference sequence). The V and J ends lost 3 bases and 3 bases respectively, with 21 bases between them. CDR3 length: 18 residues. This chain's CDR3 is CASSFNSFLDNLYNEQFF. CDR3 in DNA: TGTGCCAGCAGCTTCAATTCATTTTTGGACAACCTCTACAATGAGCAGTTCTTC.

This chain links TRBV20-1 with TRBJ2-3, with no clear D. Germline lookup yields CDR1 DFQATT and CDR2 SNEGSKA (reference sequence). The CDR3 runs 10 residues. The CDR3 reads CSAQLDTQYF. CDR3 DNA sequence: TGCAGCGCTCAGTTGGATACGCAGTATTTT.